This entry describes one T cell receptor beta chain. The antigen is undetermined. The data belong to a study of spatial heterogeneity in lung cancer. Study-level results: Whereas they appeared in blood less at follow-up, ubiquitous expanded tumor TCRs appeared there more at resection.

Time point here: sample taken at primary tumor resection. Whole RNA, isolated from tumor, nontumor lung or frozen PBMC, was sequenced without prior sorting. There were 72 donors, all of them untreated patients with early-stage non-small cell lung cancer. V shed 5 bases, J shed 0 bases, and the junction held 19 bases outside the gene matches. This CDR3 is 21 amino acids long. Germline CDR1 reads KGHDR; CDR2 reads SFDVKD. MiXCR, applied by TCRdb to the 5' RACE reads, yields one record per CDR3 protein. The sample lists several thousand distinct CDR3 sequences, roughly a quarter occurring once. The receptor comes from a male donor with early-stage non-small cell lung cancer. The chain couples TRBV24-1 to TRBJ2-1; TRBD2 matches 9 bases. The starting material was PBMCs, obtained at surgery. The CDR3 bases are TGTGCCACCAGTGCCCCGACGAGGACTAGCGATCGACTTTTCTCCTACAATGAGCAGTTCTTC. Translated: CATSAPTRTSDRLFSYNEQFF.